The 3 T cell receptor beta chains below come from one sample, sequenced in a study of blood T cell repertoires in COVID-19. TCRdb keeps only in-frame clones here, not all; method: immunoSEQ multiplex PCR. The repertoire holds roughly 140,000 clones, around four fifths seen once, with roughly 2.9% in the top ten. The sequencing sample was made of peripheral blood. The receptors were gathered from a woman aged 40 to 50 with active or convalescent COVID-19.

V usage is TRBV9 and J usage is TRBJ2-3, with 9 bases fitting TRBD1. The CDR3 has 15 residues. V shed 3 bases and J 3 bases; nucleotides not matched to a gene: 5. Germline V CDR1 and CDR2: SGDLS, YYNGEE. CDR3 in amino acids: CASSEGDRETDTQYF. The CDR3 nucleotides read TGTGCCAGCAGCGAGGGGGACAGGGAGACAGATACGCAGTATTTT.

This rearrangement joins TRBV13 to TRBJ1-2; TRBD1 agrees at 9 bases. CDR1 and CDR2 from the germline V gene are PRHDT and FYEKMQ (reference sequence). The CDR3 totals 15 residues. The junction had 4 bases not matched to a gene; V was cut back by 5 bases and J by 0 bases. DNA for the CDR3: TGTGCCAGCAGCGGGCGGGACAGGGCTAACTATGGCTACACCTTC. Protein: CASSGRDRANYGYTF. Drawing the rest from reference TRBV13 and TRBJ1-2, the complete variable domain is AAGVIQSPRHLIKEKRETATLKCYPIPRHDTVYWYQQGPGQDPQFLISFYEKMQSDKGSIPDRFSAQQFSDYHSELNMSSLELGDSALYFCASSGRDRANYGYTFGSGTRLTVV.

The DNA for the CDR3 is TGCGCCAGCAGCCCTGGGGGGACAGGGCCCTACAATGAGCAGTTCTTC. Its translation is CASSPGGTGPYNEQFF. This chain uses TRBV4-3 with TRBJ2-1; TRBD1 matches at 9 bases. This CDR3 has 16 amino acids. Germline lookup yields CDR1 LGHNA and CDR2 YSLEER. With V trimmed by 4 bases and J by 2 bases, 6 bases remained unmatched.